This T cell receptor beta chain emerged from a study of beta chain features in type 1 diabetes. The authors reverse transcribed all of the isolated RNA, so sequencing captured expressed TCRB transcripts. Sequencing was performed with immunoSEQ multiplex PCR; in TCRdb, only in-frame clones are kept and a portion is missing. The sample carries fewer than 200,000 clones, about 13% recorded once. In germline, CDR1 is SGHTA, CDR2 FQGNSA. With 5 bases removed from V and 6 bases from J, the gap between germline ends came to 13 bases. The CDR3 has 14 amino acids. The sequencing input was central memory CD4+ T cells from blood. This rearrangement joins TRBV7-2 to TRBJ2-2; tentative D call: TRBD1 (6 bases). The source of this sequence is a woman aged 18-29 years in good health. The CDR3 DNA is TGTGCCAGCAGCCCAAGACAGGTCCCCGGGGAGCTGTTTTTT. Its translation: CASSPRQVPGELFF.